What follows describes a single TCR beta chain. Random hexamers were used to reverse transcribe about 0.45 to 1 ug of RNA. TCRdb ran MiXCR on the immunoSEQ multiplex PCR reads and lists one entry per CDR3 protein. The sample gives roughly 300,000 distinct CDR3 sequences, about 85% of which show up once; around 0.12% is in the top ten. This CDR3 has 13 amino acids. Germline CDR1 MNHEY, CDR2 SVGAGI. Between the trimmed V and J ends, which lost 7 bases and 10 bases, there was a span of 17 bases. This entry belongs to a study of CD8 T cells in Susac syndrome. Sequencing targeted TCR beta in T cells from blood (CD8+ and CD4+).

The chain combines TRBV6-5 with TRBJ2-1; D possibly corresponds to TRBD2 (6 bases). Sequencing used CD8+ T cells from PBMCs. This clonotype was sampled from a human donor with multiple sclerosis. The CDR3 coding sequence is TGTGCCAGCAAACTCTTTGGGGCGGGGGAGCAGTTCTTC. Its translation is CASKLFGAGEQFF.